A single sample is the source of the 23 T cell receptor beta chains below, sequenced in a study of T cells in Graves' hyperthyroidism and ophthalmopathy (dated by TCRdb to the late 2010s). The protocol used for the library was multiplex PCR. Instrument used: Illumina HiSeq 2000. TCR beta CDR3 regions were amplified from RNA transcripts. For the first round of RT-PCR on the TCR CDR3, the HTBI primer set was used together with the Qiagen OneStep RT-PCR kit. TCRdb itself trimmed the public reads at Q25 with fastp, ran MiXCR and retained productive beta chains. One record per CDR3 amino acid sequence lists the most common genes and DNA. The sample table holds fewer than 500,000 distinct CDR3 sequences, of which roughly 15% were seen once. Clones ranked in the top ten supply roughly a fifth of the sample. Sequenced input: blood. These receptors originate from a woman under 40 with Graves' ophthalmopathy.

The table lists this clonotype with many counts. This rearrangement joins TRBV7-8 to TRBJ2-7; 8 positions match TRBD2. CDR1 and CDR2 from the germline V gene are SGHVS and FQNEAQ. V shed 3 bases and J 6 bases; nucleotides not matched to a gene: 16. The CDR3 loop spans 17 amino acids. The CDR3 loop reads CASSLSGGASAGAEQYF. CDR3 nucleotides: TGTGCCAGCAGCTTGTCCGGGGGGGCCTCGGCAGGCGCCGAGCAGTACTTC.

Concerning this clonotype: A single base separates this from a much larger clone, so it may be a read error. V and J are TRBV15 and TRBJ1-6; 9 bases agree with TRBD1. Germline CDR1 reads LNHNV; CDR2 reads YYDKDF (reference sequence). The CDR3 runs to 16 residues. The CDR3 spells CATSRGNRGLDSPPHF. The CDR3 DNA is TGTGCCACCAGCAGAGGAAACAGGGGGCTCGATTCACCCCCCCACTTT.

This sequence joins TRBV10-2 and TRBJ1-5, with D unresolved. CDR3 length: 15 amino acids. Trimming shortened V by 0 bases and J by 6 bases, and 12 bases separated the two germline ends. Germline CDR1 and CDR2: WSHSY and SAAADI. The CDR3 loop reads CASSESAGNGQPQHF. CDR3 DNA: TGCGCCAGCAGTGAGTCTGCTGGGAATGGTCAGCCCCAGCATTTT.

This clonotype has only one observation. Written as DNA, the CDR3 is TGCGCCAGCAGCCAAGTGGAAGCGAGAGGAAACACCATATATTTT. The encoded protein is CASSQVEARGNTIYF. The rearrangement uses TRBV4-1 and TRBJ1-3; no clear D. This CDR3 spans 15 amino acids. Deletions cut 1 base from V and 4 bases from J, with 11 bases between. Germline CDR1 reads MGHRA; CDR2 reads YSYEKL.

This clonotype was observed many times. The chain recombines TRBV5-1 with TRBJ1-2; 9 bases map to TRBD1. Germline V lookup: CDR1 SGHRS, CDR2 YFSETQ. V lost 3 bases and J lost 5; bases outside the gene matches: 14. This CDR3 has 17 residues. The CDR3 coding sequence is TGCGCCAGCAGCTCCGCTCTTGGGGGACAGGGAGCTTATGGCTACACCTTC. This gives the protein CASSSALGGQGAYGYTF.

This clonotype was observed many times. The CDR3: CASGLETGGDEQYF. For the CDR3, the DNA is TGTGCTAGTGGTTTGGAGACAGGGGGTGACGAGCAGTACTTC. This chain connects TRBV12-5 to TRBJ2-7; 9 bases map to TRBD1. Per germline, CDR1 LGHNT and CDR2 FRNRAP. V lost 1 base and J lost 5; bases outside the gene matches: 3. This CDR3 has 14 residues.

This clonotype was recorded at least ten times. The V gene is TRBV6-5, the J gene TRBJ1-2; D is uncertain. Per germline, CDR1 MNHEY and CDR2 SVGAGI. V lost 0 bases and J lost 3, with 17 bases in between. CDR3 length equals 17 residues. This CDR3 reads CASSYSNRLINHYGYTF. The CDR3 DNA reads as TGTGCCAGCAGTTACTCGAATCGGCTGATCAACCACTATGGCTACACCTTC.

The chain recombines TRBV29-1 with TRBJ1-4, with 8 positions matching TRBD1. Germline CDR1 is SQVTM and CDR2 is ANQGSEA. The CDR3 has 18 residues. V lost 3 bases and J lost 4; bases outside the gene matches: 16. The CDR3 is CSVEVDREQGDLNEKLFF. CDR3 nucleotides: TGCAGCGTTGAGGTCGACAGAGAACAGGGGGACCTTAATGAAAAACTGTTTTTT.

The rearrangement joins TRBV7-9 to TRBJ1-1; TRBD1 might be the D (6 bases). CDR3 length: 16 residues. CDR1 is SEHNR and CDR2 is FQNEAQ in the germline V gene (reference sequence). V lost 2 bases to trimming and J lost 2 bases, with 15 bases between them. The CDR3 sequence: CASSLPEQGLNTEAFF. The CDR3, as DNA: TGTGCCAGCAGCTTACCCGAACAGGGCCTAAACACTGAAGCTTTCTTT.

This clonotype was counted ten times or more. The J gene is TRBJ1-4, the V gene TRBV11-2, with no clear D. Trimming stripped 4 bases from V and 5 bases from J, with 17 bases between. CDR3 size: 16 residues. The germline V gene encodes CDR1 SGHAT and CDR2 FQNNGV. The CDR3 sequence: CASSYRASRLNEKLFF. CDR3 bases: TGTGCCAGCAGCTACCGGGCCTCCCGGCTGAATGAAAAACTGTTTTTT.

V and J are TRBV14 and TRBJ1-3; D is unclear. Germline-derived CDR1 and CDR2 are SGHDN and FVKESK. Trimming took off 1 base at V and 0 bases at J, with 10 bases between the two ends. There are 16 residues in the CDR3. CDR3 loop: CASSQAGLYSGNTIYF. The CDR3 bases are TGTGCCAGCAGCCAAGCCGGGCTTTACTCTGGAAACACCATATATTTT.

The table lists this clonotype with a few counts. The gene calls are TRBV7-2 and TRBJ1-2, with 8 bases aligning to TRBD1. Germline V gene sequence: CDR1 SGHTA, CDR2 FQGNSA. The V gene end was trimmed by 5 bases and the J gene end by 0 bases; junction bases not matched to a gene: 5. CDR3 length: 15 amino acids. The CDR3 DNA reads as TGTGCCAGCAGCCCGGGGACAGGCTCTAACTATGGCTACACCTTC. This gives the protein CASSPGTGSNYGYTF.

A remark on this clonotype: Its ends do not fully match the called genes, so a read error is possible. The CDR3 reads CASTYQGSGTGELFF. CDR3 coding DNA: TGTGCCAGCACTTACCAGGGGAGTGGGACCGGGGAGCTGTTTTTT. J is TRBJ2-2 and V is TRBV6-2 or TRBV6-3, with a tentative D call TRBD1 (6 bases). Per germline, CDR1 MNHEY and CDR2 SVGEGT. This CDR3 contains 15 residues.

This clonotype was recorded at least ten times. V and J are TRBV5-5 and TRBJ2-3; the D is unclear. The CDR3 has 14 residues. With 4 bases removed from V and 0 bases from J, the gap between germline ends came to 9 bases. Germline V gene lookup returns CDR1 SGHKS and CDR2 YYEKEE (reference sequence). The chain's CDR3 is CASSGLGSTDTQYF. CDR3 DNA sequence: TGTGCCAGCAGCGGGCTCGGTAGCACAGATACGCAGTATTTT. Filled out from reference TRBV5-5 and TRBJ2-3, the complete variable domain reads DAGVTQSPTHLIKTRGQQVTLRCSPISGHKSVSWYQQVLGQGPQFIFQYYEKEERGRGNFPDRFSARQFPNYSSELNVNALLLGDSALYLCASSGLGSTDTQYFGPGTRLTVL.

V usage is TRBV3-1 and J usage is TRBJ2-3; D gene ambiguous. This CDR3 is built from 13 residues. Per the germline V gene, CDR1 is LGHDT and CDR2 is YNNKEL (reference sequence). V was shortened by 5 bases and J by 2 bases, with 8 bases between the two germline ends. DNA for the CDR3: TGTGCCAGCAGCGGCCCCCACACAGATACGCAGTATTTT. Protein: CASSGPHTDTQYF.

In its sample, this clonotype was seen many times. V gene TRBV20-1 combines with J gene TRBJ1-1; D gene unclear. Trimming shortened V by 1 base and J by 7 bases, and 16 bases separated the two germline ends. This CDR3 has 14 amino acids. CDR1 is DFQATT and CDR2 is SNEGSKA in the germline V gene (reference sequence). The CDR3 reads CSARGGGDHIEAFF. CDR3 nucleotides: TGCAGTGCTAGAGGTGGCGGAGACCATATTGAAGCTTTCTTT.

This clonotype was recorded many times. The gene calls are TRBV6-8 and TRBJ1-2; perhaps TRBD1 as D (6 bases). The ends were cut back, 7 bases at V and 2 bases at J, with 17 bases in the middle. This CDR3 region has 15 residues. Germline-derived CDR1 and CDR2 are MNHGY and SAAAGT. For the CDR3, the DNA is TGTGCCAGCACTCGCGACAGGACTCCGAACTATGGCTACACCTTC. Translating it yields CASTRDRTPNYGYTF.

V usage is TRBV6-1 and J usage is TRBJ1-4; possibly TRBD1 for D (5 bases). Germline lookup yields CDR1 MNHNS and CDR2 SASEGT. With 2 bases removed from V and 2 bases from J, the gap between germline ends came to 15 bases. The CDR3 totals 17 residues. The CDR3 sequence: CASSEFPRGRTNEKLFF. CDR3 in DNA: TGTGCCAGCAGTGAATTCCCCCGGGGCCGGACTAATGAAAAACTGTTTTTT.

This clonotype was detected ten times or more. The chain is built from TRBV20-1 and TRBJ1-1; D is unresolved. The CDR3 sequence is 12 residues long. The germline CDR1 and CDR2 sequences are DFQATT and SNEGSKA (reference sequence). Deletions cut 2 bases from V and 6 bases from J, with 10 bases between. CDR3 DNA: TGCAGTGCTAGACCGGGGTCCGCTGAAGCTTTCTTT. Its translation: CSARPGSAEAFF.

This clonotype was picked up many times. The gene calls are TRBV13 and TRBJ2-7, with D maybe TRBD2 (6 bases). Trimming removed 3 bases at V and 3 bases at J, with 12 bases between. Germline V gene lookup returns CDR1 PRHDT and CDR2 FYEKMQ (reference sequence). This CDR3 is built from 14 residues. The CDR3 DNA sequence: TGTGCCAGCAGCTTCCTAGCGACCGGCTACGAGCAGTACTTC. Amino acids: CASSFLATGYEQYF. Drawing the rest from reference TRBV13 and TRBJ2-7, the complete variable domain is AAGVIQSPRHLIKEKRETATLKCYPIPRHDTVYWYQQGPGQDPQFLISFYEKMQSDKGSIPDRFSAQQFSDYHSELNMSSLELGDSALYFCASSFLATGYEQYFGPGTRLTVT.

This clonotype was recorded at least ten times. CDR3 residues: CASSFRPAVGYTF. The CDR3 coding sequence is TGTGCCAGCAGTTTCCGACCGGCGGTCGGCTACACCTTC. The V call is TRBV28, the J call TRBJ1-2; unclear D gene. CDR3 length: 13 amino acids. Trimming removed 3 bases at V and 8 bases at J, with 13 bases between. Germline V gives CDR1 MDHEN, CDR2 SYDVKM.

This clonotype has more than one count but fewer than ten. The chain links TRBV29-1 to TRBJ2-7, with D unresolved. Germline CDR1 reads SQVTM; CDR2 reads ANQGSEA. The CDR3 covers 11 residues. Trimming removed 7 bases from V and 2 bases from J, with 9 bases in between. As DNA, the CDR3 is TGCAGCGCCGGTTTTGCCTACGAGCAGTACTTC. Amino acid sequence: CSAGFAYEQYF.

The V gene is TRBV7-9, the J gene TRBJ2-7, with D perhaps being TRBD1 or TRBD2 (5 bases each). The CDR3 is made up of 17 amino acids. The ends were cut back, 8 bases at V and 2 bases at J, with 25 bases in the middle. CDR1 is SEHNR and CDR2 is FQNEAQ in the germline V gene (reference sequence). DNA of the CDR3: TGTGCCAGCTTCGCGAACACCGGGGCAGGGCATACCTACGAGCAGTACTTC. Translated, it gives CASFANTGAGHTYEQYF.